This TCR beta chain stems from a study of blood T cell repertoires in COVID-19. Only in-frame clones appear in the TCRdb table, and some are missing; sequencing was by immunoSEQ multiplex PCR. The sample yields over 130,000 clones, about 80% seen once. The sequencing sample was made of peripheral blood. The receptor comes from a man between 65 and 85 years old with acute or convalescent COVID-19.

The CDR3 is CASSTLPTGGNEKLFF. CDR3 bases: TGCGCCAGCAGTACCTTACCGACAGGGGGGAATGAAAAACTGTTTTTT. The chain carries TRBV5-1 and TRBJ1-4; TRBD1 agrees at 9 bases. There are 16 residues in the CDR3. Germline assignment: CDR1 SGHRS and CDR2 YFSETQ. V was pared by 5 bases and J by 5 bases, with 10 bases of the junction left unmatched.